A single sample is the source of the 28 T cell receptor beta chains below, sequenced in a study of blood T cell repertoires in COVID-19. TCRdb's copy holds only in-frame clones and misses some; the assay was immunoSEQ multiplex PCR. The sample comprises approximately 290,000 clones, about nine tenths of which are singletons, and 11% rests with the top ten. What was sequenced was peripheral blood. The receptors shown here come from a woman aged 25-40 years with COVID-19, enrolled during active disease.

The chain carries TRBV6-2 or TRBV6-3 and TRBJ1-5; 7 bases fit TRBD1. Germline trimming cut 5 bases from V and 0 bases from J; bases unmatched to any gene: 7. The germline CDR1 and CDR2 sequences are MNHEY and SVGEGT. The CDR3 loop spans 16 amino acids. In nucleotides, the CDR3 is TGTGCCAGCAGTAGGGACAGTTGGTATAGCAATCAGCCCCAGCATTTT. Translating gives CASSRDSWYSNQPQHF.

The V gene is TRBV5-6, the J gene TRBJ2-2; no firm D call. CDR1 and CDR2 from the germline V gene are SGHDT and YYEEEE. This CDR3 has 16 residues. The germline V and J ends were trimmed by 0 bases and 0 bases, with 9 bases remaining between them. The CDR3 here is CASSLEWRSNTGELFF. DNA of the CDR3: TGTGCCAGCAGCTTGGAGTGGCGGTCGAACACCGGGGAGCTGTTTTTT.

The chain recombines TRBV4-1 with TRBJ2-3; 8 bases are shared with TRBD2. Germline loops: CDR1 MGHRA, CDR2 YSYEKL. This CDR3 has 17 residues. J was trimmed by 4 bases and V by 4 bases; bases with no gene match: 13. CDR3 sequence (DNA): TGCGCCAGCAGCCGTAGTGGTCGGGGGGGCAGGGCAGATACGCAGTATTTT. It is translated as CASSRSGRGGRADTQYF.

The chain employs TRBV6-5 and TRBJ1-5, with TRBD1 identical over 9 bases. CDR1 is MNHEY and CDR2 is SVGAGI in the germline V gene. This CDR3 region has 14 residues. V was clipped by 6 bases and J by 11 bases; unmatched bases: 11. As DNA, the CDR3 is TGTGCCAGCAGCTGGACAGGGGCGAATTCAGCCCAGCATTTT. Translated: CASSWTGANSAQHF.

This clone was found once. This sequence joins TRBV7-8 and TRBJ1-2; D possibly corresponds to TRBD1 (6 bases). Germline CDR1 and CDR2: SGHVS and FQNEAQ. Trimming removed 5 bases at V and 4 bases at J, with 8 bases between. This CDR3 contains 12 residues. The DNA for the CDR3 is TGTGCCAGCAGCCAGGACAGCTATGGCTACACCTTC. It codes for CASSQDSYGYTF.

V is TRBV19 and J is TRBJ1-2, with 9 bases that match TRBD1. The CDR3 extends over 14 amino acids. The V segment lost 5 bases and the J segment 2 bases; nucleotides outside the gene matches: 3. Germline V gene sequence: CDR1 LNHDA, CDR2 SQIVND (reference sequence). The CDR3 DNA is TGTGCCAGTAGTGCACAGGGGGCGAACTATGGCTACACCTTC. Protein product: CASSAQGANYGYTF.

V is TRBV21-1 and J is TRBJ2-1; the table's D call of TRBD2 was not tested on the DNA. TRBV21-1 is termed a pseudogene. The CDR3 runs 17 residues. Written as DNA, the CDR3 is TGTGCCAGCAGCAAAGCCCGGGCGGGGTTCAATGTCTATGAGCAGTTCTTC. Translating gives CASSKARAGFNVYEQFF.

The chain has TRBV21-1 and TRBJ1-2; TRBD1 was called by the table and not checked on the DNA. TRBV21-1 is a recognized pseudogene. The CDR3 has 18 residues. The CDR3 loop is CASSKWRSRQGADYGYTF. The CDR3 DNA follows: TGTGCCAGCAGCAAATGGCGGTCCCGACAGGGGGCCGACTATGGCTACACCTTC.

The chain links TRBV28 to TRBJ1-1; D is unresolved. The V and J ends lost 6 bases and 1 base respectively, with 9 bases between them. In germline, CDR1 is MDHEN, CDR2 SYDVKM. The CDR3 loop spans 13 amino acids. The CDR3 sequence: CASSPRENTEAFF. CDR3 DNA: TGTGCCAGCAGCCCCCGGGAGAACACTGAAGCTTTCTTT.

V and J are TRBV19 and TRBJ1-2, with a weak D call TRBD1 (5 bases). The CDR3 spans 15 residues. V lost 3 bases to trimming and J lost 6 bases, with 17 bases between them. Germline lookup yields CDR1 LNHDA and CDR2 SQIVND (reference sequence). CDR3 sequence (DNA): TGTGCCAGTAGTATTGCTCTCGGGGGAGTACATGGCTACACCTTC. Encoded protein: CASSIALGGVHGYTF.

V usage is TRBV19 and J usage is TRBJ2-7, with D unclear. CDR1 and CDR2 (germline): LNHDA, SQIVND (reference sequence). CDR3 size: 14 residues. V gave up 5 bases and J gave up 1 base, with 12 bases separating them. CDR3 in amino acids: CASSEEPQSYEQYF. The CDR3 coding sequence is TGTGCCAGTAGTGAGGAACCCCAATCCTACGAGCAGTACTTC. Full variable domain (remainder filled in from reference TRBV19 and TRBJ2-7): DGGITQSPKYLFRKEGQNVTLSCEQNLNHDAMYWYRQDPGQGLRLIYYSQIVNDFQKGDIAEGYSVSREKKESFPLTVTSAQKNPTAFYLCASSEEPQSYEQYFGPGTRLTVT.

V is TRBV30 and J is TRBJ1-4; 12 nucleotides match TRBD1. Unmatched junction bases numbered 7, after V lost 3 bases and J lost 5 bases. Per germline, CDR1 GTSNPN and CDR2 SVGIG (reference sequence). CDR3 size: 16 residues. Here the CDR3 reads CAWRPGDRGPNEKLFF. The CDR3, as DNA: TGTGCCTGGAGACCCGGGGACAGGGGGCCGAATGAAAAACTGTTTTTT.

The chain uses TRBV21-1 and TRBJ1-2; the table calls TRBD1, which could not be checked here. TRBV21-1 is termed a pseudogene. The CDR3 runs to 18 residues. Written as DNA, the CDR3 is TGTGCCAGCAGAAGCCACCGGGACAGGGCCGCGCTTAACTATGGCTACACCTTC. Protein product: CASRSHRDRAALNYGYTF.

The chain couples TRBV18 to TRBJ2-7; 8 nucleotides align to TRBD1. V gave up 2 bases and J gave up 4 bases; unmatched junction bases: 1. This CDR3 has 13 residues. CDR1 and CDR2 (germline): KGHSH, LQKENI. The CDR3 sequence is CASSPTGGYEQYF. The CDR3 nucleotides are TGTGCCAGCTCACCAACAGGGGGGTACGAGCAGTACTTC.

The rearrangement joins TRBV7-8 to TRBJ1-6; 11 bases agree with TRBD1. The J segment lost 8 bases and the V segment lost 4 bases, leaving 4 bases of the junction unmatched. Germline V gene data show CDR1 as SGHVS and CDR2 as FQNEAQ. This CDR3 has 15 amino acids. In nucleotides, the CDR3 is TGTGCCAGCAGCTGGACAGGGGGCGCAGATTCACCCCTCCACTTT. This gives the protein CASSWTGGADSPLHF.

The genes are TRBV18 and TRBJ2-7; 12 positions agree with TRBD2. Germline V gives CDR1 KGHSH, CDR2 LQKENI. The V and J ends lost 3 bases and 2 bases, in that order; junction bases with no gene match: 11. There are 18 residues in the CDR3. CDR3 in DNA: TGTGCCAGCTCACCCCGGGAACTAGCGGGGGGTTTCCCCTACGAGCAGTACTTC. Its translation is CASSPRELAGGFPYEQYF.

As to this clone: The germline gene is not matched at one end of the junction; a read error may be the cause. The CDR3 spells CASSSADSSEF. The CDR3 DNA follows: TGCGCCAGCAGCTCGGCGGACAGCTCCGAATTT. The chain couples TRBV5-1 to TRBJ1-1; TRBD1 is a possible D gene (6 bases). CDR3 length: 11 amino acids. Looked up from germline, CDR1 is SGHRS and CDR2 is YFSETQ.

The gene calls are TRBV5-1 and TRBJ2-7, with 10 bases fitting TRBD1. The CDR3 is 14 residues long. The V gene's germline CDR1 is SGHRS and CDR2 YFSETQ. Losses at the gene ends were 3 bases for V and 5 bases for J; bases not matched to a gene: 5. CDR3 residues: CASSSRQGAHEQYF. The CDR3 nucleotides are TGCGCCAGCAGCTCCAGACAGGGGGCTCACGAGCAGTACTTC. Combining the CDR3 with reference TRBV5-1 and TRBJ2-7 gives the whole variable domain KAGVTQTPRYLIKTRGQQVTLSCSPISGHRSVSWYQQTPGQGLQFLFEYFSETQRNKGNFPGRFSGRQFSNSRSEMNVSTLELGDSALYLCASSSRQGAHEQYFGPGTRLTVT.

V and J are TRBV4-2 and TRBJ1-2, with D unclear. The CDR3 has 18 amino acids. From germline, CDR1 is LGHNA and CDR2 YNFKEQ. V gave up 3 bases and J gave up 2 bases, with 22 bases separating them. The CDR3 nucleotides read TGTGCCAGCAGCCACGGGGAGGGCATTCGGCAGCCCAACTATGGCTACACCTTC. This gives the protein CASSHGEGIRQPNYGYTF.

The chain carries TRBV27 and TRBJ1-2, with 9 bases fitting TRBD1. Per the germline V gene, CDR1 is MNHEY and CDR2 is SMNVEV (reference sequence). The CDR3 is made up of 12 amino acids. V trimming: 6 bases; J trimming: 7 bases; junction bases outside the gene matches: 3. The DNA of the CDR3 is TGTGCCAGCAGGGGGACAGGGAGTGGCTACACCTTC. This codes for CASRGTGSGYTF.

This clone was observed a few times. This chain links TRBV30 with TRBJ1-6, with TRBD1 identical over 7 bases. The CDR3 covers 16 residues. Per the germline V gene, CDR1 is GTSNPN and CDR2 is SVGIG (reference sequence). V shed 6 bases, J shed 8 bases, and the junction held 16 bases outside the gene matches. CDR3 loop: CACSTGSSNRDSPLHF. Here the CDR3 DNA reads TGTGCCTGCTCGACAGGGTCGAGCAATAGGGATTCACCCCTCCACTTT. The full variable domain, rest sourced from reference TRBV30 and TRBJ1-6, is SQTIHQWPATLVQPVGSPLSLECTVEGTSNPNLYWYRQAAGRGLQLLFYSVGIGQISSEVPQNLSASRPQDRQFILSSKKLLLSDSGFYLCACSTGSSNRDSPLHFGNGTRLTVT.

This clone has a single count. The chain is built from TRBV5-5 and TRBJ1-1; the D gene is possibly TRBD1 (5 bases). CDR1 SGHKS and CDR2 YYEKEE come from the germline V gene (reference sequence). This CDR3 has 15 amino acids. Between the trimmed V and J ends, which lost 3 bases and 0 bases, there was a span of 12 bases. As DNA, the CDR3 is TGTGCCAGCAGCTGGGACTTCGGCATGAACACTGAAGCTTTCTTT. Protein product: CASSWDFGMNTEAFF.

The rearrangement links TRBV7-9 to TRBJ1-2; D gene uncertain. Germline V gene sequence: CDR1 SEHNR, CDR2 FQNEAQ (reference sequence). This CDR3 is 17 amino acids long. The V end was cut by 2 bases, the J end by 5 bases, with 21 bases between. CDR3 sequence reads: CASSLSARTLPGYGYTF. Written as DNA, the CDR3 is TGTGCCAGCAGCTTATCGGCCCGAACATTGCCGGGGTATGGCTACACCTTC.

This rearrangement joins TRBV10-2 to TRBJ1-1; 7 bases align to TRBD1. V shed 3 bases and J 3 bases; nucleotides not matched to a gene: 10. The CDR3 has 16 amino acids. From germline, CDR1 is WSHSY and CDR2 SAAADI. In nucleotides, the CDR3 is TGCGCCAGCAGTGATTCCGACAGGGTACCCCACACTGAAGCTTTCTTT. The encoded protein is CASSDSDRVPHTEAFF.

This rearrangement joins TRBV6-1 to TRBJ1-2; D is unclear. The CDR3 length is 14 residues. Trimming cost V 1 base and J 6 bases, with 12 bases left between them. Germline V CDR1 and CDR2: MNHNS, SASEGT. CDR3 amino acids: CASSEVAVANGYTF. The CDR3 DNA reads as TGTGCCAGCAGTGAAGTGGCAGTAGCCAATGGCTACACCTTC.

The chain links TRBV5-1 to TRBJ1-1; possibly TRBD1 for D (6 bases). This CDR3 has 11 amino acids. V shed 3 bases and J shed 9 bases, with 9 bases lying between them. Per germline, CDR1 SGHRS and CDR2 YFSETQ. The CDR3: CASSSTGQAFF. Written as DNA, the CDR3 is TGCGCCAGCAGCTCGACAGGTCAAGCTTTCTTT.

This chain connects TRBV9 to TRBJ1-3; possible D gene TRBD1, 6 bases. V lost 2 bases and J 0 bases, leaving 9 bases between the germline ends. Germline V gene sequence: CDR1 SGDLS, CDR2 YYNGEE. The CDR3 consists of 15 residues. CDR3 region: CASSVGQSSGNTIYF. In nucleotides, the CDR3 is TGTGCCAGCAGCGTGGGACAAAGCTCTGGAAACACCATATATTTT.

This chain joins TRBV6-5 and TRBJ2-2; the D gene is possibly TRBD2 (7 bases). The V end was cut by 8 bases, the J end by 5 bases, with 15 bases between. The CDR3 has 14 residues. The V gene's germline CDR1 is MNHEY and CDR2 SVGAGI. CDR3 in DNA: TGTGCCAGCTGTAGCAGGGGAGGGACCGGGGAGCTGTTTTTT. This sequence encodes CASCSRGGTGELFF.